This TCR beta chain came from a study of identical twins (dated by TCRdb to about 2016). Describing the broader study: TCR alpha and beta repertoires from monozygotic twins, unrelated adults of various ages and cord blood were deep-sequenced to test whether fetal clonotypes persist. To rule out contamination, replicate twin experiments were performed at different times with different library preparation protocols.

Every donor was a healthy Caucasian. Three unrelated non-twin adults were additionally sequenced: a male aged 18 to 30, a male aged 50 to 59 and a female aged 50 to 59. Miltenyi CD45RO+ enrichment and human naive T-cell isolation kits were used to isolate memory (CD45RO+) and naive T cells from PBMC. What the research found in general, with its limitations: Compared with coincidental sharing between unrelated individuals, out-of-frame TCR alpha sequences shared between twins had an excess of sequences with low generation probability. Zero-insertion analyses could be partly confounded by invariant T cells such as MAIT and iNKT, although diverse VJ usage argued against such confounding for most clonotypes. The excess sharing between twins in beta out-of-frame sequences was weaker because fewer shared sequences reduced the signal-to-noise ratio. Because the same donors could not be followed over many years, conclusions were based on cross-sectional statistical analysis. In monozygotic twins, recombination models systematically underestimated out-of-frame TCR alpha sharing, but the models matched the sharing seen between unrelated individuals. Abundant cord blood beta clonotypes carried fewer insertions; young adult naive repertoires showed a weaker similar trend, while memory repertoires showed none.

Libraries came from 5' RACE. Instrument used: Illumina HiSeq 2000. A universal primer binding site was added through template switching, and the final cDNA carried a unique molecular identifier so that TCR cDNA molecules could be counted accurately. Specific primers in the conserved constant-segment region were used to synthesize first-strand cDNA for the TCR alpha and beta chains. To control for contamination, each cDNA library was double barcoded with a SMART-Mk sample barcode plus Illumina barcodes. TruSeq adapter sequences along with Illumina sample barcodes were introduced in two successive PCR steps. Sequencing of the TCR alpha and beta cDNA libraries was done on the Illumina HiSeq platform using custom primers. On the authors' methods: Raw reads were processed with MiGEC to extract unique molecular identifiers, and MiXCR was used to determine CDR3 positions. For each individual, recombination models were inferred using an EM algorithm with the repgenHMM and IGoR tools. The tcR package in R was used for shared clonotype analysis, with sharing normalized by the product of cloneset sizes. Out-of-frame nonproductive sequences were analyzed to study raw recombination free of thymic and clonal selection effects. TCRdb redid the processing of the public reads, applying fastp at Q25 and MiXCR, and retained in-frame beta chains. Entries that share a CDR3 protein sequence are merged under the most common genes and DNA. In this record, the V and J calls reflect TCRdb's handling and not the investigators' own analysis. A total of roughly 690,000 distinct CDR3 sequences appear in this sample, 6.1% of them only once. The ten biggest clones cover approximately 1.6% of the sample.

This clonotype showed up many times. Its recognized antigen is unknown. No quality values exist for individual bases; no much larger clone is one base distant. The sequencing input was naive T cells sorted from blood. Taken with the paper, the label for cell subset or site translates to: cells isolated with a human naive T-cell isolation kit. The TCR was taken from a young man in good health.

The DNA reads as follows: TGTGCCAGCAGCGTCTCCGATATTCGGGGGTACAATGAGCAGTTCTTC. This sequence encodes CASSVSDIRGYNEQFF. The chain links TRBV9 with TRBJ2-1, with a weak D call of TRBD2 (6 bases match). In the germline V gene, CDR1 corresponds to SGDLS and CDR2 to YYNGEE. Relative to germline, V is 2 bases shorter and J is 4 bases shorter, with 16 bases between their ends. The CDR3 measures 16 amino acids from cysteine to phenylalanine. This entry keeps only the CDR3 DNA: 48 bases, framed from base 1.